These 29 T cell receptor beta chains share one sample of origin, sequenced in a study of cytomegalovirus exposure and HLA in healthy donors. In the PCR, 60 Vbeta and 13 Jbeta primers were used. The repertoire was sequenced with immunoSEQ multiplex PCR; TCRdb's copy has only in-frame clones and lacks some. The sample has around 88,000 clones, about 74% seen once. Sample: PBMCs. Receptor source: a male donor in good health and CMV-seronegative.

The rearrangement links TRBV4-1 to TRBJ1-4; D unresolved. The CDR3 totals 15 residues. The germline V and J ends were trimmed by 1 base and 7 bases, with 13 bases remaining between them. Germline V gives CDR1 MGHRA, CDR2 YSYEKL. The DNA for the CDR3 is TGCGCCAGCAGCCAAGCATTGAGCGAGGGTGAAAAACTGTTTTTT. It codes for CASSQALSEGEKLFF.

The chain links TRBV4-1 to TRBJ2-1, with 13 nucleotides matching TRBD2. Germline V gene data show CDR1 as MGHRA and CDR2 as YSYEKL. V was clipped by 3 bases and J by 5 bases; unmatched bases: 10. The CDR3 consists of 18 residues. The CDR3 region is CASSHLPLLAGGDNEQFF. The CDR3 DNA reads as TGCGCCAGCAGCCATCTTCCCCTACTAGCGGGAGGGGACAATGAGCAGTTCTTC.

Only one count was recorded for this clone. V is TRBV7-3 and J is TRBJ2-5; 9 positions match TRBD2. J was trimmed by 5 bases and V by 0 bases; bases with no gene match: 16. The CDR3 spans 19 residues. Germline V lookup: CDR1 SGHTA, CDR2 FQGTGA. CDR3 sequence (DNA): TGTGCCAGCAGCTTAACGCGAAGGGCTAGCGGGGTCCGGCCGGAGACCCAGTACTTC. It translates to CASSLTRRASGVRPETQYF. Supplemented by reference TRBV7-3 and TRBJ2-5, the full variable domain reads GAGVSQTPSNKVTEKGKYVELRCDPISGHTALYWYRQSLGQGPEFLIYFQGTGAADDSGLPNDRFFAVRPEGSVSTLKIQRTERGDSAVYLCASSLTRRASGVRPETQYFGPGTRLLVL.

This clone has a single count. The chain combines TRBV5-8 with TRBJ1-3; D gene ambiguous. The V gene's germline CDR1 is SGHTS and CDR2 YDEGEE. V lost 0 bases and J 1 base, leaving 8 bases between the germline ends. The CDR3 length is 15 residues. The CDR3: CASSLDLASGNTIYF. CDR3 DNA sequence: TGTGCCAGCAGCTTGGACCTAGCGTCTGGAAACACCATATATTTT.

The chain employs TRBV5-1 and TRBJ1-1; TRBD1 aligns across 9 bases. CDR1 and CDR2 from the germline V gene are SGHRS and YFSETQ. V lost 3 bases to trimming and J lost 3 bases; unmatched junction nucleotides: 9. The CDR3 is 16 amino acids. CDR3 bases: TGCGCCAGCAGCTGGGGTGGGACAGGGAGGGACACTGAAGCTTTCTTT. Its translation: CASSWGGTGRDTEAFF.

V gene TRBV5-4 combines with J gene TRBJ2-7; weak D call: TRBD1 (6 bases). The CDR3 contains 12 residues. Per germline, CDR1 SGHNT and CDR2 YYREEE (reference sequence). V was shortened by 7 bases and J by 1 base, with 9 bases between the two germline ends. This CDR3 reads CASQGGSYEQYF. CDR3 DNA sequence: TGTGCCAGCCAAGGGGGTTCCTACGAGCAGTACTTC.

CDR3 in amino acids: CASSSPSYGYTF. CDR3 coding DNA: TGTGCCAGCAGTTCCCCCAGCTATGGCTACACCTTC. The chain carries TRBV27 and TRBJ1-2; D remains ambiguous. The CDR3 is made up of 12 amino acids. Germline V lookup: CDR1 MNHEY, CDR2 SMNVEV (reference sequence). The germline V and J ends were trimmed by 4 bases and 4 bases, with 7 bases remaining between them.

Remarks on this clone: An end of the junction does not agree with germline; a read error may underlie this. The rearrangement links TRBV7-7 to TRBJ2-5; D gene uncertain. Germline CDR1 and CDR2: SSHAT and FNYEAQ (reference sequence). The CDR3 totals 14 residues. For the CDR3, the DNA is TGTGCTAGCAGCACTCGCGTAGGAGCGGAGACCCAGTACTTC. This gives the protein CASSTRVGAETQYF.

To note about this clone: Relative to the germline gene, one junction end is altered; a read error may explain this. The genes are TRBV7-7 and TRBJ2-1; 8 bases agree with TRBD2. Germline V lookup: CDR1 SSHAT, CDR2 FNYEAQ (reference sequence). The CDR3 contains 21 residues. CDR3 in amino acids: CASSLALDLSGSPSNYNEQFF. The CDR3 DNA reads TGTGCTAGCAGCTTAGCTTTAGATTTGAGCGGGAGTCCAAGTAACTACAATGAGCAGTTCTTC.

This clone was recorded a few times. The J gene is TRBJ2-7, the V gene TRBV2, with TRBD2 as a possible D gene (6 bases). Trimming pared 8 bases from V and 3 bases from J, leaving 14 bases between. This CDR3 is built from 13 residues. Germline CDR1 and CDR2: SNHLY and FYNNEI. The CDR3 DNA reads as TGTGCCAGCCGGGTGGGGGGTAACTACGAGCAGTACTTC. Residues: CASRVGGNYEQYF.

The CDR3 nucleotides are TGTGCCAGCAGCGTAGGGGTCTATCAGGGGAGCTCCTACGAGCAGTACTTC. Its protein is CASSVGVYQGSSYEQYF. V usage is TRBV9 and J usage is TRBJ2-7; TRBD1 might be the D (6 bases). V dropped 0 bases and J dropped 0 bases, with 16 bases sitting between them. This CDR3 is built from 17 residues. Germline values: CDR1 SGDLS, CDR2 YYNGEE.

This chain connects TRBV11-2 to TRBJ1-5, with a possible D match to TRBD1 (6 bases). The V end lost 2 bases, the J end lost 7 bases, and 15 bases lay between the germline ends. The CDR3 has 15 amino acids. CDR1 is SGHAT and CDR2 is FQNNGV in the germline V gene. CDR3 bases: TGTGCCAGCAGCTTAACTGACTCAGGGGAGCAGCCCCAGCATTTT. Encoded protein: CASSLTDSGEQPQHF.

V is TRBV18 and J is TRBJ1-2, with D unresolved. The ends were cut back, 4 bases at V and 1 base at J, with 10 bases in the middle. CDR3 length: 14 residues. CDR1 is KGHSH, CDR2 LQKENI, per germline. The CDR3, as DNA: TGTGCCAGCTCACTTGACATGATTAACTATGGCTACACCTTC. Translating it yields CASSLDMINYGYTF.

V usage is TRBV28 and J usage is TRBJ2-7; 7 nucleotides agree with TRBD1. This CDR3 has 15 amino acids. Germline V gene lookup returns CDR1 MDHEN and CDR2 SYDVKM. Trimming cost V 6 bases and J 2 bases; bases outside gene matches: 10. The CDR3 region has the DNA TGTGCCAGCAGATTCCCGGGACAGAAGACCTACGAGCAGTACTTC. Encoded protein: CASRFPGQKTYEQYF.

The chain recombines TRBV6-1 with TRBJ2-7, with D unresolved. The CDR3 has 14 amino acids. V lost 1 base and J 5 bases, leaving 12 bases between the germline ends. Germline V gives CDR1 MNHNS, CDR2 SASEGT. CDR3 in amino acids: CASSEVGRSHEQYF. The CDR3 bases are TGTGCCAGCAGTGAAGTCGGCAGGTCGCACGAGCAGTACTTC.

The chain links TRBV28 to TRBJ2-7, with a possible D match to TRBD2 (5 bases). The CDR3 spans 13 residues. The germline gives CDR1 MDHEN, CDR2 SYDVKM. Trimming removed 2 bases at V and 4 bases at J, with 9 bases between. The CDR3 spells CASSLPLEYEQYF. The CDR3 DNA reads TGTGCCAGCAGTTTACCACTAGAATACGAGCAGTACTTC.

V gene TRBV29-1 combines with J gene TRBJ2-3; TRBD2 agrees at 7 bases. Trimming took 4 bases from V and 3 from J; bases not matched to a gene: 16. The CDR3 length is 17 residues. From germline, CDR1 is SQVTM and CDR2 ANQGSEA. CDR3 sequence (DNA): TGCAGCGTTGCGGGAACCCGGGCTAGCGGACCGACAGATACGCAGTATTTT. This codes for CSVAGTRASGPTDTQYF.

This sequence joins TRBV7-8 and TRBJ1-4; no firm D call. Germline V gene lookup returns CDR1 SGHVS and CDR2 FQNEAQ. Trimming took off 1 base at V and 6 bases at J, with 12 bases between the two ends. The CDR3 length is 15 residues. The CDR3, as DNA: TGTGCCAGCAGCTTAGTAACCGGGATGGATGAAAAACTGTTTTTT. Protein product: CASSLVTGMDEKLFF.

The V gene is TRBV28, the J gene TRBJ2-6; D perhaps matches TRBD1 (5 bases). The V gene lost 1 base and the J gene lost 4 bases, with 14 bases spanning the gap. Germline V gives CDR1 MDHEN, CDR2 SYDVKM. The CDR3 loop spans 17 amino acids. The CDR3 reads CASSLFSGLLGANVLTF. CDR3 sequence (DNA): TGTGCCAGCAGTTTATTTTCAGGGCTATTAGGGGCCAACGTCCTGACTTTC. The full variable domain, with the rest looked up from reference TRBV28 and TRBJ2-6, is DVKVTQSSRYLVKRTGEKVFLECVQDMDHENMFWYRQDPGLGLRLIYFSYDVKMKEKGDIPEGYSVSREKKERFSLILESASTNQTSMYLCASSLFSGLLGANVLTFGAGSRLTVL.

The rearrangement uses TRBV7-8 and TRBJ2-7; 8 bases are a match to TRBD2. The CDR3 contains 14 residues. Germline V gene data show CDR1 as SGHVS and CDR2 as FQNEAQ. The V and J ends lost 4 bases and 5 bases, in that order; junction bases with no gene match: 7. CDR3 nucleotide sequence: TGTGCCAGCAGCTCCGGGACTAGTTTCGACGAGCAGTACTTC. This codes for CASSSGTSFDEQYF.

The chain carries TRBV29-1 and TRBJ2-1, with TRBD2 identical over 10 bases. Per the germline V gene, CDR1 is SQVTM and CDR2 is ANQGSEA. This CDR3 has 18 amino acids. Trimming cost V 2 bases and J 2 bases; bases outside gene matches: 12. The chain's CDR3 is CSVEYSGELAGTYNEQFF. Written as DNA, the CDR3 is TGCAGCGTTGAATATAGCGGCGAACTAGCGGGAACCTACAATGAGCAGTTCTTC.

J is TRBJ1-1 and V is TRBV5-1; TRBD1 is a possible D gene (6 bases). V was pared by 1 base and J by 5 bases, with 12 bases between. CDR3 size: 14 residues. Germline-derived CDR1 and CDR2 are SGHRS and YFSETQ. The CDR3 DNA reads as TGCGCCAGCAGCTTGTTCAGGGGATCGACTGAAGCTTTCTTT. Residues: CASSLFRGSTEAFF.

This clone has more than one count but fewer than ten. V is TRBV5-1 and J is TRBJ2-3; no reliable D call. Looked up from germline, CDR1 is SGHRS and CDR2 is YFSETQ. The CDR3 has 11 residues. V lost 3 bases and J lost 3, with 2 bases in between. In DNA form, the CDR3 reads TGCGCCAGCAGCTCGACAGATACGCAGTATTTT. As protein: CASSSTDTQYF.

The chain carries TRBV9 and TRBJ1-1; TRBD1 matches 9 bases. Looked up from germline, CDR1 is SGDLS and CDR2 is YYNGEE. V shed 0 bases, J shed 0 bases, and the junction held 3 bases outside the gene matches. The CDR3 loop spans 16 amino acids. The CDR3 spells CASSVEGTGMNTEAFF. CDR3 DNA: TGTGCCAGCAGCGTAGAAGGGACAGGGATGAACACTGAAGCTTTCTTT. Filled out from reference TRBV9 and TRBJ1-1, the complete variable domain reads DSGVTQTPKHLITATGQRVTLRCSPRSGDLSVYWYQQSLDQGLQFLIQYYNGEERAKGNILERFSAQQFPDLHSELNLSSLELGDSALYFCASSVEGTGMNTEAFFGQGTRLTVV.

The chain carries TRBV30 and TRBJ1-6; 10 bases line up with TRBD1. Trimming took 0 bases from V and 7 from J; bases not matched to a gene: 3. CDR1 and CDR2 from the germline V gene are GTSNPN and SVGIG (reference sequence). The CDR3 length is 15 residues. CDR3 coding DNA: TGTGCCTGGAGTGTAAAGGGACAGGGGAATTCACCCCTCCACTTT. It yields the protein CAWSVKGQGNSPLHF.

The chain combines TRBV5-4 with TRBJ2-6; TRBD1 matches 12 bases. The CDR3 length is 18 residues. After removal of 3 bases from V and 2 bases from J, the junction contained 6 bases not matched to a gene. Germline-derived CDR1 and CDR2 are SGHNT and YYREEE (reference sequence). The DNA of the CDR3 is TGTGCCAGCAGCTCGTCCCGGGACAGGGGGCCTGGGGCCAACGTCCTGACTTTC. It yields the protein CASSSSRDRGPGANVLTF.

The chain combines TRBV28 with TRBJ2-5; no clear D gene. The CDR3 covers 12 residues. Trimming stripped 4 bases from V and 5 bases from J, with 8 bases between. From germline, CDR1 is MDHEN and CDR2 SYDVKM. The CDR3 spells CASSSPAETQYF. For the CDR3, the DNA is TGTGCCAGCAGTTCACCAGCGGAGACCCAGTACTTC.

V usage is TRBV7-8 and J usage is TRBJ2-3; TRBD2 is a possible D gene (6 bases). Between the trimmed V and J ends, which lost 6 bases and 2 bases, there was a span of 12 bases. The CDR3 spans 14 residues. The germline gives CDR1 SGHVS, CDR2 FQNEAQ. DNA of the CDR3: TGTGCCAGCAGTATCGGGAGCCTCACAGATACGCAGTATTTT. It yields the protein CASSIGSLTDTQYF.

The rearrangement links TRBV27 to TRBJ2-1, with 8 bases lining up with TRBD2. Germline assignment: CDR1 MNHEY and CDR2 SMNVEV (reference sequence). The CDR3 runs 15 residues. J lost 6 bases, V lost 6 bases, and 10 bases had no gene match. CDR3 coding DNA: TGTGCCAGCAGAACCCCGGGACTAGATAGCAATGAGCAGTTCTTC. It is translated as CASRTPGLDSNEQFF.